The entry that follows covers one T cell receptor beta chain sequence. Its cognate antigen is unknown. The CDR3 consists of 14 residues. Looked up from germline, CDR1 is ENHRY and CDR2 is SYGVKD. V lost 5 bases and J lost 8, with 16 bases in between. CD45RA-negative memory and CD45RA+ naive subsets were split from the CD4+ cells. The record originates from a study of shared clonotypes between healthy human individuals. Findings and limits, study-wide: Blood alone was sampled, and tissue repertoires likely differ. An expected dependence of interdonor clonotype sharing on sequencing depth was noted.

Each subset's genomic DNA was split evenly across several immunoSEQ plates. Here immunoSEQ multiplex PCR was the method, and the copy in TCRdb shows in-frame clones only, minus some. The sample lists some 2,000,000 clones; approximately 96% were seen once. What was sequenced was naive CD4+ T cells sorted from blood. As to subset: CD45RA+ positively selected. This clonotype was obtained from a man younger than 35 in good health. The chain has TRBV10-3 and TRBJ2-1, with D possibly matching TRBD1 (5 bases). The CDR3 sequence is CAISIFQGLDEQFF. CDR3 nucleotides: TGTGCCATCAGTATTTTTCAGGGTCTTGATGAGCAGTTCTTC.